This TCR beta chain was obtained from a study of T cell changes during pregnancy in multiple sclerosis. The protocol was immunoSEQ multiplex PCR, while the TCRdb copy is restricted to in-frame clones and leaves out a portion. The sample has 30,000 to 40,000 clones, about 92% seen once; the top ten hold approximately 5.9%. This CDR3 has 16 amino acids. Germline V gene sequence: CDR1 MNHEY, CDR2 SMNVEV (reference sequence). V dropped 6 bases and J dropped 1; count of bases not matched to a gene: 12. This rearrangement joins TRBV27 to TRBJ2-7; TRBD2 matches 7 bases. The sequencing here drew on peripheral blood, taken in the third trimester of pregnancy. The clonotype originates from a female donor in good health, enrolled as a control in a pregnancy study. The DNA for the CDR3 is TGTGCCAGCAGGGGGAGACTAGCTCGGTCTTCCTACGAGCAGTACTTC. Protein product: CASRGRLARSSYEQYF.